These T cell receptor beta chains were read from a single sample in a study of cytomegalovirus exposure and HLA in healthy donors. The protocol was immunoSEQ multiplex PCR, while the TCRdb copy is restricted to in-frame clones and leaves out a portion. The data hold about 240,000 clones, with about 86% observed a single time. Material: PBMCs. The receptor set was obtained from a man between 18 and 35 years old in good health and CMV-seronegative. The CDR3 runs from the conserved cysteine through the conserved F or W. A D gene is named only where the DNA matches it firmly. The size field is filled for only some rows; it gives once, few, many or a size class.

CDR3,DNA,V,size,D,J
CASSPARGSGNTIYF,TGCGCCAGCAGTCCCGCAAGGGGATCTGGAAACACCATATATTTT,TRBV4-3,NA,NA,TRBJ1-3
CASSQDRGYGGLGTEAFF,TGTGCCAGCAGCCAAGATAGAGGGTATGGGGGGTTGGGCACTGAAGCTTTCTTT,TRBV4-2,NA,NA,TRBJ1-1
CASSPRTGGAAYGYTF,TGTGCCAGCAGTCCCCGGACAGGGGGCGCTGCCTATGGCTACACCTTC,TRBV28,NA,TRBD1,TRBJ1-2
CASSYAGRGNQPQHF,TGTGCCAGCAGTTACGCGGGCAGGGGAAATCAGCCCCAGCATTTT,TRBV27,NA,NA,TRBJ1-5
CAIRETSGTTDTQYF,TGTGCCATCAGGGAGACTAGCGGGACGACAGATACGCAGTATTTT,TRBV10-3,NA,TRBD2,TRBJ2-3
CASSQDPRETQYF,TGCGCCAGCAGCCAAGATCCCCGAGAGACGCAGTATTTT,TRBV4-1,NA,NA,TRBJ2-3
CASSQEPGNDQPQHF,TGCGCCAGCAGCCAAGAGCCCGGGAACGATCAGCCCCAGCATTTT,TRBV4-1,NA,NA,TRBJ1-5
CASSDGGVKYF,TGTGCCAGCAGCGACGGAGGGGTGAAGTACTTC,TRBV6-6,NA,NA,TRBJ2-5
CASSLLGEGRYEQYF,TGTGCCAGCAGTTTACTTGGGGAGGGAAGGTACGAGCAGTACTTC,TRBV28,once,TRBD2,TRBJ2-7
CASTPLDSYEQYF,TGTGCCAGCACCCCCCTAGACTCCTACGAGCAGTACTTC,TRBV27,NA,NA,TRBJ2-7
CASSEGLAGDEQYF,TGTGCCAGCAGTGAAGGACTAGCGGGAGACGAGCAGTACTTC,TRBV2,NA,TRBD2,TRBJ2-7
CASSRPGSSYEQYF,TGTGCCAGTAGTAGGCCGGGATCTTCCTACGAGCAGTACTTC,TRBV19,NA,NA,TRBJ2-7
CASSSGTSGANEQFF,TGTGCCAGCAGTTCCGGGACTAGCGGGGCAAATGAGCAGTTCTTC,TRBV6-5,NA,TRBD2,TRBJ2-1
CASSLHRGNGYTF,TGTGCCAGCAGTCTCCATCGGGGGAACGGCTACACCTTC,TRBV7-8,NA,NA,TRBJ1-2
CASSTGGPQPQHF,TGTGCCAGTAGTACAGGGGGCCCTCAGCCCCAGCATTTT,TRBV19,NA,TRBD1,TRBJ1-5
CASSLRRSYEQYF,TGTGCCAGCAGTTTGCGGCGAAGCTACGAGCAGTACTTC,TRBV28,few,NA,TRBJ2-7
CASSPRQGSYNEQFF,TGTGCCAGCAGTCCCCGACAGGGTTCCTACAATGAGCAGTTCTTC,TRBV28,NA,TRBD1,TRBJ2-1
CASSPKAGGADTQYF,TGTGCCAGCAGCCCCAAAGCGGGAGGCGCAGATACGCAGTATTTT,TRBV7-3,once,TRBD2,TRBJ2-3
CASSSEGGGLNEQFF,TGTGCTAGCAGCTCAGAGGGGGGGGGTTTGAATGAGCAGTTCTTC,TRBV7-7,NA,NA,TRBJ2-1
CASSLEAGDNSPLHF,TGCGCCAGCAGCTTGGAGGCAGGGGATAATTCACCCCTCCACTTT,TRBV5-1,NA,NA,TRBJ1-6
CASSLGQNTGELFF,TGTGCCAGCAGCTTAGGGCAGAACACCGGGGAGCTGTTTTTT,TRBV11-2,once,NA,TRBJ2-2
CSAGLAGSTDTQYF,TGCAGCGCCGGACTAGCGGGCAGCACAGATACGCAGTATTTT,TRBV29-1,NA,TRBD2,TRBJ2-3
CASRLARQGVDEQYF,TGTGCAAGTCGCTTAGCCAGACAGGGGGTCGACGAGCAGTACTTC,TRBV12-2,NA,NA,TRBJ2-7
CASSLLRSNYGYTF,TGTGCCAGCAGCTTACTTCGGTCTAACTATGGCTACACCTTC,TRBV7-2,once,NA,TRBJ1-2
CASSGLAGDEQFF,TGTGCCAGCAGCGGACTAGCGGGAGACGAGCAGTTCTTC,TRBV13,once,TRBD2,TRBJ2-1
CASSSSGDPQETQYF,TGTGCCAGCAGCTCGTCAGGGGACCCTCAGGAGACCCAGTACTTC,TRBV11-3,NA,NA,TRBJ2-5
CASSEVGQGSPLHF,TGTGCCAGCAGTGAAGTGGGGCAGGGTTCACCCCTCCACTTT,TRBV25-1,NA,NA,TRBJ1-6
CASSYAGPSYEQYF,TGTGCCAGCAGTTATGCGGGACCTAGCTACGAGCAGTACTTC,TRBV28,NA,NA,TRBJ2-7
CSAQLRDTQYF,TGCAGTGCACAACTCAGGGATACGCAGTATTTT,TRBV20-1,NA,NA,TRBJ2-3
CASSPDRVNSPLHF,TGTGCCAGCAGCCCGGACAGGGTCAATTCACCCCTCCACTTT,TRBV4-2,few,TRBD1,TRBJ1-6
CASRGTLLYGYTF,TGTGCCAGCAGGGGGACTTTACTATATGGCTACACCTTC,TRBV25-1,NA,NA,TRBJ1-2
CASSQVTGGAYEQYF,TGTGCCAGCAGCCAAGTTACAGGGGGGGCTTACGAGCAGTACTTC,TRBV4-2,NA,NA,TRBJ2-7
CASSLGPRSEQYF,TGTGCCAGCAGCTTAGGGCCAAGGAGCGAGCAGTACTTC,TRBV7-9,once,NA,TRBJ2-7
CASSLGRGLTSTDTQYF,TGTGCCAGCAGCTTAGGGCGCGGACTTACCAGCACAGATACGCAGTATTTT,TRBV7-2,NA,NA,TRBJ2-3
CASSLVPGNEQYF,TGTGCCAGCAGCTTGGTTCCCGGGAACGAGCAGTACTTC,TRBV5-5,few,NA,TRBJ2-7
CASSSGTSGLGATDTQYF,TGTGCCAGCAGTTCCGGGACTAGCGGGCTTGGGGCGACAGATACGCAGTATTTT,TRBV28,once,TRBD2,TRBJ2-3
CASSPYRQVWGYTF,TGTGCCAGCTCACCATACCGACAGGTGTGGGGCTACACCTTC,TRBV18,NA,NA,TRBJ1-2
CATTGVATDTQYF,TGTGCCACGACAGGGGTCGCGACAGATACGCAGTATTTT,TRBV2,once,TRBD1,TRBJ2-3
CASSLRGQGTEAFF,TGTGCCAGCAGCCTCAGGGGGCAGGGCACTGAAGCTTTCTTT,TRBV2,NA,TRBD1,TRBJ1-1
CASSLPPDRVSDTQYF,TGTGCCAGCAGCTTACCACCCGACAGGGTTTCAGATACGCAGTATTTT,TRBV7-8,NA,TRBD1,TRBJ2-3
CASSYGQPNSPLHF,TGTGCCAGTAGTTACGGACAGCCTAATTCACCCCTCCACTTT,TRBV19,NA,NA,TRBJ1-6
CASSSAGKSTEAFF,TGTGCCAGCAGTTCGGCAGGGAAAAGCACTGAAGCTTTCTTT,TRBV6-6,once,NA,TRBJ1-1
CASRGAGGLKEQYF,TGTGCCAGCAGAGGGGCAGGGGGTTTAAAAGAGCAGTACTTC,TRBV28,NA,TRBD1,TRBJ2-7
CASSQAPGSETQYF,TGCGCCAGCAGCCAAGCGCCAGGGTCGGAGACCCAGTACTTC,TRBV4-3,NA,NA,TRBJ2-5
CASSLERVPNQPQHF,TGTGCCAGCAGCTTGGAACGGGTACCCAATCAGCCCCAGCATTTT,TRBV5-5,NA,NA,TRBJ1-5
CASSPPRQVILGGYTF,TGTGCCAGCAGTCCCCCCAGACAGGTGATTTTGGGTGGCTACACCTTC,TRBV28,NA,NA,TRBJ1-2
CASSERETGRYEQYF,TGTGCCAGCAGTGAACGAGAGACAGGCCGCTACGAGCAGTACTTC,TRBV6-1,NA,NA,TRBJ2-7